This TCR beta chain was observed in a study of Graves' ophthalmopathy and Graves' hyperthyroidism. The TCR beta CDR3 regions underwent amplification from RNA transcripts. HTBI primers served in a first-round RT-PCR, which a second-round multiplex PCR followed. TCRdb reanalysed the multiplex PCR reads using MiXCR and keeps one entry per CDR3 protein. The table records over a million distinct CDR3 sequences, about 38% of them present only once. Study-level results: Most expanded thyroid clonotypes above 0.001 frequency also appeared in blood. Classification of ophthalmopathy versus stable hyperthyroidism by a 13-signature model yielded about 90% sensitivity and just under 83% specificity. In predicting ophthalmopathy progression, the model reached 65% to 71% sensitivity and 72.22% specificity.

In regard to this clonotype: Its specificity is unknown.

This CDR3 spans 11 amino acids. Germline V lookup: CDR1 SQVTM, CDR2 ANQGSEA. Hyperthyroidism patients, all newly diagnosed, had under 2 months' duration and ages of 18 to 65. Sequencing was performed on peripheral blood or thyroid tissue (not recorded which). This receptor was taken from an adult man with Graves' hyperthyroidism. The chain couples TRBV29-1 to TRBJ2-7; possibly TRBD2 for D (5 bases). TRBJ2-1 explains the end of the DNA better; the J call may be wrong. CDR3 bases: TGCAGCGTTGCCCCGGGATATGAGCAGTTCTTC. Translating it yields CSVAPGYEQFF.